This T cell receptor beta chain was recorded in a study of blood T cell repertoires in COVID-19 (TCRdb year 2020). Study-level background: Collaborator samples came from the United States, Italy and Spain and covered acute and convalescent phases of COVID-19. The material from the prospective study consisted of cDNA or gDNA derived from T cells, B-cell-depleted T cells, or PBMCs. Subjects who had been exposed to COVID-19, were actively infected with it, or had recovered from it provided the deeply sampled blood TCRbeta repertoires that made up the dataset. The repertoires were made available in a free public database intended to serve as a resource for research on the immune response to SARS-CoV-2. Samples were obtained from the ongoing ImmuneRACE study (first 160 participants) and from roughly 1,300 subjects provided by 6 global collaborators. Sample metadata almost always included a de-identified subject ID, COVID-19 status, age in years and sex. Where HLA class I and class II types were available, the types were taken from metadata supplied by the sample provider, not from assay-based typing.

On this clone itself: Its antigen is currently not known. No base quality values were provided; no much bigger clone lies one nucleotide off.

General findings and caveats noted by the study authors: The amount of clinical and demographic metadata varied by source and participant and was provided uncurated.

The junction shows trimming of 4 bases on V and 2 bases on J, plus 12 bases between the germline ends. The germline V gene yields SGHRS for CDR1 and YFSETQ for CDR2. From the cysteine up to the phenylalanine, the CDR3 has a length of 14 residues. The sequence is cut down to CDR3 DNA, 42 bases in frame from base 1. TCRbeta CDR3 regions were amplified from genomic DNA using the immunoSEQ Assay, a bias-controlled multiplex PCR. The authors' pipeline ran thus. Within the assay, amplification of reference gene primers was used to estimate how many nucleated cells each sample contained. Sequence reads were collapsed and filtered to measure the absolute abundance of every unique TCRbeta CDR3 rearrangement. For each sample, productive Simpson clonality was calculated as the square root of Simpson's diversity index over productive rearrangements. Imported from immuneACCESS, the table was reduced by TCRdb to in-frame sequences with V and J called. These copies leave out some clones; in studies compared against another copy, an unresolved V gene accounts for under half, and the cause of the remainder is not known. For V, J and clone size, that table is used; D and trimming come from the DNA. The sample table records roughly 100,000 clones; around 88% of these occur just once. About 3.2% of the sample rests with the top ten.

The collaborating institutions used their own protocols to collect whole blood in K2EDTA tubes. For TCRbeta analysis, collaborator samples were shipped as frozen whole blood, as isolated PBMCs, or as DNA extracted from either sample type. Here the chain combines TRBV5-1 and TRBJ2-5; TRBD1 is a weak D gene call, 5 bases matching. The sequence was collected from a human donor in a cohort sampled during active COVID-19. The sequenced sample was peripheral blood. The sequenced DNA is TGCGCCAGCAGCGCAGCCAGGGTGCAAGAGACCCAGTACTTC. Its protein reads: CASSAARVQETQYF.